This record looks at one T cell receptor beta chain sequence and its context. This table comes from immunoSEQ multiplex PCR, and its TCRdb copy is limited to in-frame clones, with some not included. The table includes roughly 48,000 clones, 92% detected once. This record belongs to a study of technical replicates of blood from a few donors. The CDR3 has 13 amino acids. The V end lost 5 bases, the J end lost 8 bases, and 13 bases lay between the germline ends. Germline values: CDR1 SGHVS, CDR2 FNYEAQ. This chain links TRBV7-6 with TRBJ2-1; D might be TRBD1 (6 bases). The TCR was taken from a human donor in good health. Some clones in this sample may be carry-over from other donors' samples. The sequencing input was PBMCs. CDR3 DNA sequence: TGTGCCAGCAGCGGACCAGGGGATCATGAGCAGTTCTTC. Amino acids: CASSGPGDHEQFF.